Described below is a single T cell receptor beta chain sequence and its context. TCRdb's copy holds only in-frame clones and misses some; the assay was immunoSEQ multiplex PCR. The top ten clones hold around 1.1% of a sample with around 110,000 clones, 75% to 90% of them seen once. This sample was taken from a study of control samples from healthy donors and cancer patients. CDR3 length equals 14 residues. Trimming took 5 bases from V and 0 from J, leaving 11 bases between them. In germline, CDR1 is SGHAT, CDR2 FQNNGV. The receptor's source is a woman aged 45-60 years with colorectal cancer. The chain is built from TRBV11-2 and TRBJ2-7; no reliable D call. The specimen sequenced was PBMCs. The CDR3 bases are TGTGCCAGCAGCAAAAGGTTTAGCTCCTACGAGCAGTACTTC. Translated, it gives CASSKRFSSYEQYF.